This T cell receptor beta chain was identified in a study of cytomegalovirus exposure and HLA in healthy donors. The PCR had 60 Vbeta and 13 Jbeta primers. Sequenced by immunoSEQ multiplex PCR; TCRdb stores in-frame clones only, minus some. There are more than 110,000 clones in the sample; approximately 83% occur only once, and about 3.8% lies in the top ten. This clone came up a few times. Germline V gene sequence: CDR1 SGHVS, CDR2 FQNEAQ. The CDR3 is made up of 12 amino acids. Between the trimmed V and J ends, which lost 5 bases and 5 bases, there was a span of 8 bases. This TCR was recovered from a man aged 40-55 years in good health and CMV-seropositive. The sequenced material came from PBMCs. V gene TRBV7-8 combines with J gene TRBJ2-3; D remains unclear. Here the CDR3 reads CASSPSGDTQYF. CDR3 DNA: TGTGCCAGCAGCCCATCGGGAGATACGCAGTATTTT.